What follows are 29 T cell receptor beta chains derived from one specimen sequenced in a study of cytomegalovirus exposure and HLA in healthy donors. In the PCR, 60 Vbeta and 13 Jbeta primers were used. Sequenced by immunoSEQ multiplex PCR; TCRdb stores in-frame clones only, minus some. Of 150,000 to 200,000 clones in the sample, 78% were seen once. Sequencing was carried out using PBMCs. These receptors were obtained from a woman in her twenties or thirties in good health and CMV-seropositive.

The rearrangement links TRBV19 to TRBJ1-2; TRBD1 is a possible D gene (5 bases). Between the trimmed V and J ends, which lost 5 bases and 2 bases, there was a span of 15 bases. Looked up from germline, CDR1 is LNHDA and CDR2 is SQIVND (reference sequence). This CDR3 has 15 amino acids. In DNA form, the CDR3 reads TGTGCCAGTAGTCTACGGTCCCAGGGAAACTATGGCTACACCTTC. This codes for CASSLRSQGNYGYTF.

This clone came up once. The rearrangement links TRBV5-1 to TRBJ1-2; a possible D gene is TRBD1 (6 bases). The V end lost 0 bases, the J end lost 5 bases, and 11 bases lay between the germline ends. The CDR3 has 14 amino acids. Germline V CDR1 and CDR2: SGHRS, YFSETQ. The CDR3 sequence: CASSLGGLGYGYTF. The CDR3 nucleotides are TGCGCCAGCAGCTTGGGGGGGCTTGGTTATGGCTACACCTTC. Looking up the rest from reference TRBV5-1 and TRBJ1-2 gives the full variable domain: KAGVTQTPRYLIKTRGQQVTLSCSPISGHRSVSWYQQTPGQGLQFLFEYFSETQRNKGNFPGRFSGRQFSNSRSEMNVSTLELGDSALYLCASSLGGLGYGYTFGSGTRLTVV.

This clone was recorded a few times. A far larger clone is one nucleotide away, so this likely arose from a read error. V usage is TRBV5-4 and J usage is TRBJ1-2; the D is unclear. V was clipped by 0 bases and J by 2 bases, with 20 bases between them. Germline values: CDR1 SGHNT, CDR2 YYREEE (reference sequence). This CDR3 region has 18 residues. The CDR3, as DNA: TGTGCCAGCAGCTTGGGCCGGGAGGATCCCAACACCAACTATGGCTACACCTTC. This sequence encodes CASSLGREDPNTNYGYTF.

CDR3 protein: CASRQGAHSYEQYF. For the CDR3, the DNA is TGTGCCTCCCGCCAAGGGGCCCACTCCTACGAGCAGTACTTC. V is TRBV28 and J is TRBJ2-7; a possible D gene is TRBD1 (5 bases). Per the germline V gene, CDR1 is MDHEN and CDR2 is SYDVKM. V dropped 11 bases and J dropped 0 bases, with 17 bases sitting between them. The CDR3 spans 14 residues.

To note about this clone: In the same sample, other DNA sequences code for this CDR3. The rearrangement uses TRBV28 and TRBJ1-5; D remains unclear. The CDR3 length is 12 residues. The V gene's germline CDR1 is MDHEN and CDR2 SYDVKM. V was cut by 4 bases and J by 4 bases, with 5 bases left in between. CDR3 loop: CASSSGNQPQHF. In DNA form, the CDR3 reads TGTGCCAGCAGTTCGGGGAATCAGCCCCAGCATTTT.

The chain couples TRBV14 to TRBJ1-6; possibly TRBD1 for D (6 bases). The V end was cut by 2 bases, the J end by 4 bases, with 12 bases between. Germline loops: CDR1 SGHDN, CDR2 FVKESK. The CDR3 totals 16 residues. The CDR3 here is CASSQTGFFYNSPLHF. CDR3 coding DNA: TGTGCCAGCAGCCAAACAGGGTTTTTTTATAATTCACCCCTCCACTTT.

The V call is TRBV27, the J call TRBJ1-1, with a tentative D call TRBD1 (5 bases). V lost 3 bases, J lost 12 bases, and 17 bases lay in between. Germline V gene sequence: CDR1 MNHEY, CDR2 SMNVEV (reference sequence). This CDR3 has 13 amino acids. The DNA of the CDR3 is TGTGCCAGCAGTTTGTTGCCCCGGACATCGTCTTTCTTT. It codes for CASSLLPRTSSFF.

The chain couples TRBV5-1 to TRBJ2-6; 8 bases map to TRBD2. J was trimmed by 2 bases and V by 4 bases; bases with no gene match: 14. Germline V CDR1 and CDR2: SGHRS, YFSETQ. This CDR3 spans 19 amino acids. CDR3 region: CASSLTSAGAGAGANVLTF. Written as DNA, the CDR3 is TGCGCCAGCAGCCTAACCTCCGCCGGAGCGGGAGCTGGGGCCAACGTCCTGACTTTC.

The table lists this clone with many counts. The CDR3 DNA is TGTGCCAGCAGCCCCCTACCGCAGGGTGCCTATGGCTACACCTTC. This codes for CASSPLPQGAYGYTF. The chain uses TRBV6-5 and TRBJ1-2, with TRBD1 as a possible D gene (5 bases). The length of the CDR3 is 15 residues. Trimming took 6 bases from V and 4 from J, leaving 18 bases between them. The germline V gene has CDR1 MNHEY and CDR2 SVGAGI.

This sequence joins TRBV28 and TRBJ2-7; a possible D gene is TRBD2 (6 bases). V lost 6 bases, J lost 7 bases, and 19 bases lay in between. This CDR3 is built from 14 residues. CDR1 MDHEN and CDR2 SYDVKM come from the germline V gene. DNA of the CDR3: TGTGCCAGCAGCCCCGTACTAGCCCTACTGGAGCAGTACTTC. Protein product: CASSPVLALLEQYF.

The genes are TRBV7-2 and TRBJ1-6; the D is unclear. CDR3 length: 15 residues. V shed 0 bases and J shed 9 bases, with 12 bases lying between them. Germline values: CDR1 SGHTA, CDR2 FQGNSA. In nucleotides, the CDR3 is TGTGCCAGCAGCTTAGCGTGGTCAGGTGGTTCACCCCTCCACTTT. This sequence encodes CASSLAWSGGSPLHF.

A single count supports this clone. The chain has TRBV4-3 and TRBJ2-3; possible D gene TRBD2, 5 bases. Between the trimmed V and J ends, which lost 4 bases and 2 bases, there was a span of 10 bases. Germline CDR1 is LGHNA and CDR2 is YSLEER. This CDR3 has 14 amino acids. CDR3 sequence: CASSPPGNTDTQYF. The CDR3 DNA sequence: TGCGCCAGCAGCCCGCCGGGGAACACAGATACGCAGTATTTT.

This clone was detected a few times. The rearrangement uses TRBV15 and TRBJ1-1; TRBD1 might be the D (6 bases). CDR3 size: 13 residues. Germline lookup yields CDR1 LNHNV and CDR2 YYDKDF (reference sequence). V was pared by 1 base and J by 12 bases, with 15 bases between. The CDR3 is CATSRVGQGQSFF. DNA of the CDR3: TGTGCCACCAGCAGAGTGGGTCAGGGGCAGTCTTTCTTT. The whole variable domain, remainder taken from reference TRBV15 and TRBJ1-1, is DAMVIQNPRYQVTQFGKPVTLSCSQTLNHNVMYWYQQKSSQAPKLLFHYYDKDFNNEADTPDNFQSRRPNTSFCFLDIRSPGLGDTAMYLCATSRVGQGQSFFGQGTRLTVV.

This chain links TRBV14 with TRBJ2-1, with TRBD2 identical over 9 bases. Germline V gives CDR1 SGHDN, CDR2 FVKESK. This CDR3 has 19 amino acids. With V trimmed by 5 bases and J by 1 base, 15 bases remained unmatched. CDR3 nucleotides: TGTGCCAGCAGCTTAAGACGAGGACTAGCGAGCCTGTCCTACAATGAGCAGTTCTTC. Its protein is CASSLRRGLASLSYNEQFF.

J is TRBJ2-5 and V is TRBV11-2; a possible D gene is TRBD1 (6 bases). Trimming pared 5 bases from V and 2 bases from J, leaving 9 bases between. The CDR3 totals 13 residues. From germline, CDR1 is SGHAT and CDR2 FQNNGV. The CDR3 sequence: CASSKGVQETQYF. In nucleotides, the CDR3 is TGTGCCAGCAGCAAGGGGGTTCAAGAGACCCAGTACTTC.

The V call is TRBV28, the J call TRBJ2-7, with D perhaps TRBD2 (6 bases). The CDR3 sequence is 14 residues long. Trimming removed 6 bases from V and 5 bases from J, with 17 bases in between. The germline gives CDR1 MDHEN, CDR2 SYDVKM. CDR3 loop: CASSPPGVGNEQYF. The CDR3 nucleotides read TGTGCCAGCAGCCCCCCGGGGGTTGGGAACGAGCAGTACTTC.

The chain recombines TRBV5-1 with TRBJ1-1; 7 bases are a match to TRBD1. V lost 4 bases and J lost 2; bases outside the gene matches: 8. This CDR3 contains 15 residues. Germline V gene lookup returns CDR1 SGHRS and CDR2 YFSETQ. The CDR3, as DNA: TGCGCCAGCAGCGACCGACAGGGAGGCAACACTGAAGCTTTCTTT. It is translated as CASSDRQGGNTEAFF. Full variable domain (rest looked up from reference TRBV5-1 and TRBJ1-1): KAGVTQTPRYLIKTRGQQVTLSCSPISGHRSVSWYQQTPGQGLQFLFEYFSETQRNKGNFPGRFSGRQFSNSRSEMNVSTLELGDSALYLCASSDRQGGNTEAFFGQGTRLTVV.

This sequence joins TRBV6-4 and TRBJ1-1; D remains ambiguous. Trimming stripped 4 bases from V and 0 bases from J, with 9 bases between. Germline CDR1 MRHNA, CDR2 SNTAGT. This CDR3 contains 14 residues. The CDR3 protein is CASSAMGMNTEAFF. CDR3 sequence (DNA): TGTGCCAGCAGTGCCATGGGCATGAACACTGAAGCTTTCTTT.

V gene TRBV6-6 combines with J gene TRBJ2-5; possibly TRBD2 for D (6 bases). The J call is in doubt because the DNA end fits TRBJ2-7 better. There are 14 residues in the CDR3. CDR1 is MNHNY, CDR2 SVGAGI, per germline (reference sequence). The CDR3 nucleotides are TGTGCCAGTCGACGGGACTCAAAGTCCTACGAGCAGTACTTC. Protein sequence: CASRRDSKSYEQYF.

This chain uses TRBV27 with TRBJ2-3; tentative D call: TRBD2 (6 bases). Looked up from germline, CDR1 is MNHEY and CDR2 is SMNVEV (reference sequence). V was cut by 4 bases and J by 2 bases, with 16 bases left in between. The CDR3 totals 16 residues. CDR3 residues: CASSSPSSGDTDTQYF. The CDR3 bases are TGTGCCAGCAGTTCTCCCAGTAGCGGCGACACAGATACGCAGTATTTT.

The chain couples TRBV13 to TRBJ2-7, with TRBD2 matching over 14 bases. The CDR3 has 15 amino acids. V lost 6 bases and J lost 3; bases outside the gene matches: 4. The germline V gene has CDR1 PRHDT and CDR2 FYEKMQ (reference sequence). The CDR3 DNA sequence: TGTGCCAGCAGTTCGGGACTAGCGGGAGTCTACGAGCAGTACTTC. It specifies CASSSGLAGVYEQYF.

This chain connects TRBV11-2 to TRBJ2-1; 7 nucleotides match TRBD2. V lost 1 base and J lost 8; bases outside the gene matches: 11. The CDR3 contains 16 residues. Germline V gene lookup returns CDR1 SGHAT and CDR2 FQNNGV. The CDR3 sequence is CASSLGYGRPLDEQFF. The CDR3 DNA sequence: TGTGCCAGCAGCTTAGGATACGGGAGGCCCCTCGATGAGCAGTTCTTC. Based on the CDR3 plus reference TRBV11-2 and TRBJ2-1, the full variable domain is EAGVAQSPRYKIIEKRQSVAFWCNPISGHATLYWYQQILGQGPKLLIQFQNNGVVDDSQLPKDRFSAERLKGVDSTLKIQPAKLEDSAVYLCASSLGYGRPLDEQFFGPGTRLTVL.

This chain connects TRBV5-6 to TRBJ2-1; 8 bases align to TRBD2. Germline-derived CDR1 and CDR2 are SGHDT and YYEEEE. CDR3 length equals 17 residues. With V trimmed by 0 bases and J by 7 bases, 12 bases remained unmatched. CDR3 in DNA: TGTGCCAGCAGCTTGGTACGGGGGGGCTGGGGGTGGAATGAGCAGTTCTTC. It yields the protein CASSLVRGGWGWNEQFF.

The rearrangement joins TRBV5-4 to TRBJ1-1; possible D gene TRBD1, 5 bases. Per germline, CDR1 SGHNT and CDR2 YYREEE (reference sequence). This CDR3 comprises 14 residues. V lost 2 bases and J lost 1, with 9 bases in between. The CDR3 reads CASSLGRANTEAFF. The CDR3 DNA reads TGTGCCAGCAGCTTAGGCAGGGCGAACACTGAAGCTTTCTTT.

The rearrangement joins TRBV7-8 to TRBJ2-5, with 8 bases fitting TRBD2. The CDR3 sequence is 15 residues long. Looked up from germline, CDR1 is SGHVS and CDR2 is FQNEAQ. V shed 3 bases and J 7 bases; nucleotides not matched to a gene: 10. The CDR3 here is CASSFDSGVPSTQYF. In nucleotides, the CDR3 is TGTGCCAGCAGCTTCGATAGCGGGGTCCCTTCGACCCAGTACTTC.

This chain connects TRBV28 to TRBJ1-2; TRBD1 aligns across 7 bases. The CDR3 spans 15 residues. V shed 7 bases, J shed 6 bases, and the junction held 14 bases outside the gene matches. Germline-derived CDR1 and CDR2 are MDHEN and SYDVKM. CDR3 nucleotide sequence: TGTGCCAGCATCCCAGGGACAGAGGGTCCTGATGGCTACACCTTC. Translation gives CASIPGTEGPDGYTF.

The chain couples TRBV11-3 to TRBJ2-3; the match to TRBD2 covers 7 bases. The CDR3 runs to 17 residues. Germline V lookup: CDR1 SGHNT, CDR2 YENEEA. Trimming at V came to 1 base and at J to 10 bases, leaving 17 bases not matched to a gene. CDR3 DNA: TGTGCCAGCAGCTTAGTTGTCAACCCTAGCGGCGCATCTTCGCAGTATTTT. This translates into CASSLVVNPSGASSQYF.

The chain recombines TRBV2 with TRBJ1-5, with TRBD1 matching 7 bases. The germline V gene has CDR1 SNHLY and CDR2 FYNNEI. V lost 6 bases to trimming and J lost 4 bases; unmatched junction nucleotides: 3. The CDR3 is made up of 13 amino acids. The chain's CDR3 is CASSRDRNQPQHF. The CDR3, as DNA: TGTGCCAGCAGCCGGGACAGAAATCAGCCCCAGCATTTT. The full variable domain, in which reference TRBV2 and TRBJ1-5 provide the parts outside the CDR3, is EPEVTQTPSHQVTQMGQEVILRCVPISNHLYFYWYRQILGQKVEFLVSFYNNEISEKSEIFDDQFSVERPDGSNFTLKIRSTKLEDSAMYFCASSRDRNQPQHFGDGTRLSIL.

This chain links TRBV27 with TRBJ1-5; TRBD1 aligns across 7 bases. CDR3 length equals 14 residues. With 3 bases clipped from V and 7 bases from J, the junction kept 6 bases outside the gene matches. Looked up from germline, CDR1 is MNHEY and CDR2 is SMNVEV (reference sequence). CDR3 in amino acids: CASSLVRGRQPQHF. The CDR3 DNA sequence: TGTGCCAGCAGTTTGGTGAGGGGGCGGCAGCCCCAGCATTTT.